This TCR beta chain was sequenced in a study of regulatory T cells in long-lasting Graves disease. General observations from the study: Gene preferences differed: TRBV28, TRBJ1-2, TRBJ2-5 in persistent cases. Compared with new cases, persistent Graves' patients showed reduced TCR diversity.

The CDR3 covers 16 residues. Trimming left V 5 bases short and J 1 base short, with 17 bases between. CDR1 is SEHNR and CDR2 is FQNEAQ in the germline V gene (reference sequence). In building TCR beta libraries, iRepertoire HTBI primers were used together with Arm-PCR of CDR3 regions. TCRdb re-analysed the multiplex PCR reads in MiXCR, keeping a single row per CDR3 protein. Of 400,000 to 550,000 distinct CDR3 sequences detected, under 15% appear once; the ten largest clones hold roughly 17%. A few counts support this clonotype. Its antigen is as yet unknown. Documented time point: newly diagnosed GD, antithyroid drugs for less than 3 months. From PBMCs, RNA was extracted and then used to make the TCR library. In addition, the sample was reused for a study of T cells in Graves' hyperthyroidism and ophthalmopathy. That study adds: A first-round RT-PCR of the TCR CDR3 used the HTBI primer set. In the blood, most expanded thyroid clonotypes above 0.001 appeared as well.

The V call is TRBV7-9, the J call TRBJ1-1; D call uncertain. This receptor was obtained from a woman in her twenties or thirties with Graves disease. The sequenced sample was peripheral blood mononuclear cells (PBMCs), obtained at new diagnosis, from a patient treated with antithyroid drugs. DNA of the CDR3: TGTGCCAGCAGCCTACTCTCGCGGGCGGCGAACACTGAAGCTTTCTTT. Protein: CASSLLSRAANTEAFF.